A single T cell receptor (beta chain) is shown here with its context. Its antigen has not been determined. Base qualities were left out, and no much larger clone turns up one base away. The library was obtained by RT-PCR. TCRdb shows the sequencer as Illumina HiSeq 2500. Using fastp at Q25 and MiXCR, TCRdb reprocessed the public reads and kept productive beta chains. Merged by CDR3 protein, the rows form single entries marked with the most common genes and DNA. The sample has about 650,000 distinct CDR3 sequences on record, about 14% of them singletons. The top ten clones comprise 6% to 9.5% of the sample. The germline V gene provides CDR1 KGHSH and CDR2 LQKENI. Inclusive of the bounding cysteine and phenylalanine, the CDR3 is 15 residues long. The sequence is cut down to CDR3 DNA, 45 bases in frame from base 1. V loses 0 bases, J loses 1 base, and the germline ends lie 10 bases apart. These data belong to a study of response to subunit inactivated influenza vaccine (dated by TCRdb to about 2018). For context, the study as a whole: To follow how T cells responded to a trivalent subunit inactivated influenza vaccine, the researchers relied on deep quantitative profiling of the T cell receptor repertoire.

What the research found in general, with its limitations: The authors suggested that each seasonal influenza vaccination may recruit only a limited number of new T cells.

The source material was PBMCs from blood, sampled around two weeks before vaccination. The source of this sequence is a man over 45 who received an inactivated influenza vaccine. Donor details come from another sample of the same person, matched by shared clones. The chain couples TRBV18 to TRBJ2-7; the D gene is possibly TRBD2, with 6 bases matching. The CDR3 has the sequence CASSPPGGTSYEQYF. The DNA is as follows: TGTGCCAGCTCACCACCGGGTGGGACTTCCTACGAGCAGTACTTC.